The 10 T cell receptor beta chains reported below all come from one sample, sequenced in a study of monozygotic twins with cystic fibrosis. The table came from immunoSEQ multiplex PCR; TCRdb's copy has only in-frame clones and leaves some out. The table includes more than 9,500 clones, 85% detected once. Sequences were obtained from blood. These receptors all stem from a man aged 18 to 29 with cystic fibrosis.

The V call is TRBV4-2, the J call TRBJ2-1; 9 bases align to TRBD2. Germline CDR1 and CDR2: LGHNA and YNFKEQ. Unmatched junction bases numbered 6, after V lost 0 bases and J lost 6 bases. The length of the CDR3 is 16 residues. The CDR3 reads CASSQEGGTSSNEQFF. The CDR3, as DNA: TGTGCCAGCAGCCAAGAAGGGGGGACTAGCAGCAATGAGCAGTTCTTC.

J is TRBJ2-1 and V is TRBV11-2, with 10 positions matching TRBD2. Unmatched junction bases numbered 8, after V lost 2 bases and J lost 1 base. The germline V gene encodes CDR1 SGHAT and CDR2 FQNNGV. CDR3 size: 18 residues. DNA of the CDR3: TGTGCCAGCAGCTTATATCCGGAAGCGGGAGGGTCCTACAATGAGCAGTTCTTC. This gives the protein CASSLYPEAGGSYNEQFF.

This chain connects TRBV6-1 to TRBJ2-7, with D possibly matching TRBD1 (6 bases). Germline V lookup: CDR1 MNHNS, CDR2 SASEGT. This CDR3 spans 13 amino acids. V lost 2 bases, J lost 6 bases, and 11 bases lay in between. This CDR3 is CASSETGIGEQYF. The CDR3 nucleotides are TGTGCCAGCAGTGAAACAGGGATTGGCGAGCAGTACTTC.

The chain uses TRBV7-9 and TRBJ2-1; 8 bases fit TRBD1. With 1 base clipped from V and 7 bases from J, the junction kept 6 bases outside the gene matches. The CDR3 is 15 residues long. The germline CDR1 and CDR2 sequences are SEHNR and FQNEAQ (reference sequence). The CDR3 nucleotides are TGTGCCAGCAGCTTAGAGCAGGGGGCGCGTAATGAGCAGTTCTTC. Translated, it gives CASSLEQGARNEQFF.

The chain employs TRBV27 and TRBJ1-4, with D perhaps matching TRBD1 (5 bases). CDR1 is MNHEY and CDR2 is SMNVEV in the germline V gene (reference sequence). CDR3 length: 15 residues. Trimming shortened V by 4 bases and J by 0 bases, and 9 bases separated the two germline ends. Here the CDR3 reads CASSSLGATNEKLFF. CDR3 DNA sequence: TGTGCCAGCAGTTCACTGGGGGCAACTAATGAAAAACTGTTTTTT.

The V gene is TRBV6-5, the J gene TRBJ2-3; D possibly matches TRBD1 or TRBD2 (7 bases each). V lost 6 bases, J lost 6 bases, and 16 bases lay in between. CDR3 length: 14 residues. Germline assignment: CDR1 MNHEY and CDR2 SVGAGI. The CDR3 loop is CASSQGGVVDTQYF. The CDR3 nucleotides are TGTGCCAGCAGCCAGGGGGGGGTTGTGGATACGCAGTATTTT.

CDR3 residues: CAWSRLAGSTDTQYF. CDR3 in DNA: TGTGCCTGGAGTCGACTAGCGGGGAGCACAGATACGCAGTATTTT. This chain joins TRBV30 and TRBJ2-3; 11 nucleotides match TRBD2. The V gene end was trimmed by 2 bases and the J gene end by 0 bases; junction bases not matched to a gene: 1. This CDR3 has 15 residues. Germline values: CDR1 GTSNPN, CDR2 SVGIG (reference sequence). Complete variable domain (other parts from reference TRBV30 and TRBJ2-3): SQTIHQWPATLVQPVGSPLSLECTVEGTSNPNLYWYRQAAGRGLQLLFYSVGIGQISSEVPQNLSASRPQDRQFILSSKKLLLSDSGFYLCAWSRLAGSTDTQYFGPGTRLTVL.

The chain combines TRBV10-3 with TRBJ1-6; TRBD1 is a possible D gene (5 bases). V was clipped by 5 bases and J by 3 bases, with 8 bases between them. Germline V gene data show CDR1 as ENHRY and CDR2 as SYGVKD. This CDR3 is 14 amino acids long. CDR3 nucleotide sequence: TGTGCCATCAGTACCGACAGCTATAATTCACCCCTCCACTTT. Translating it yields CAISTDSYNSPLHF.

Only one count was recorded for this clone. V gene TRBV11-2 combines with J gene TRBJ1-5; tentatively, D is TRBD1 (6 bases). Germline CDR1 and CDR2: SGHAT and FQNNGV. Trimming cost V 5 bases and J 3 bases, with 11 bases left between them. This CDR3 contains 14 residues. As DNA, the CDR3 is TGTGCCAGCAGCCGCGACAGGTCCAATCAGCCCCAGCATTTT. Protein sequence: CASSRDRSNQPQHF. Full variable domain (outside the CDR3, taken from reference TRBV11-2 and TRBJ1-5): EAGVAQSPRYKIIEKRQSVAFWCNPISGHATLYWYQQILGQGPKLLIQFQNNGVVDDSQLPKDRFSAERLKGVDSTLKIQPAKLEDSAVYLCASSRDRSNQPQHFGDGTRLSIL.

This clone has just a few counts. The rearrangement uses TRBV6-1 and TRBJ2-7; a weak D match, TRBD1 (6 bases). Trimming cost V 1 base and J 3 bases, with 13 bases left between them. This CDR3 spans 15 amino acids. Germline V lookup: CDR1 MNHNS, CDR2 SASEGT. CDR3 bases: TGTGCCAGCAGTGAAGGAGATGACAGGTACTACGAGCAGTACTTC. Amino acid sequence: CASSEGDDRYYEQYF.